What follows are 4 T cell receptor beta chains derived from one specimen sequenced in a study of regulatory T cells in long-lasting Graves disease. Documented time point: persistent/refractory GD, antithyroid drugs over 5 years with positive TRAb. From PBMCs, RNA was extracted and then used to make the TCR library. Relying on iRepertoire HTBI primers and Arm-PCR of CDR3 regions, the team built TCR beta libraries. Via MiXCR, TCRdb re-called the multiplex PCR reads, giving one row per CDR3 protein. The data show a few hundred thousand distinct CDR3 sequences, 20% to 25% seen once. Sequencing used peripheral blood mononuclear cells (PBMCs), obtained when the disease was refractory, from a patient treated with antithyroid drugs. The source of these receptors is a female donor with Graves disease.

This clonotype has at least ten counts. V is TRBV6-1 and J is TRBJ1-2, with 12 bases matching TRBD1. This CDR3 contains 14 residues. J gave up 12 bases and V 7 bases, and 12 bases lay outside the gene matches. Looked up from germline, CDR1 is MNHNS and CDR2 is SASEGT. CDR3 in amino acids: CASTYGTGGAIHTF. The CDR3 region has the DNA TGTGCCAGCACCTATGGGACAGGGGGCGCAATCCACACCTTC.

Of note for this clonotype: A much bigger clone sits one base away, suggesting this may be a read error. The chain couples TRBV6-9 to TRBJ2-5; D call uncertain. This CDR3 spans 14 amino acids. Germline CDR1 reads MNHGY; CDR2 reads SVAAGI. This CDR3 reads CASSFVKFQETQCF. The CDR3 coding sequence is TGTGCCAGCAGTTTCGTAAAGTTCCAAGAGACCCAGTGCTTC.

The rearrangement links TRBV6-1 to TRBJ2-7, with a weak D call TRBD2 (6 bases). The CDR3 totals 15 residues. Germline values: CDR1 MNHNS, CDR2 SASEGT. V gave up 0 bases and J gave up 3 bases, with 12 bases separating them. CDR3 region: CASSEAGGNFYEQYF. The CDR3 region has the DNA TGTGCCAGCAGTGAAGCGGGGGGAAATTTCTACGAGCAGTACTTC.

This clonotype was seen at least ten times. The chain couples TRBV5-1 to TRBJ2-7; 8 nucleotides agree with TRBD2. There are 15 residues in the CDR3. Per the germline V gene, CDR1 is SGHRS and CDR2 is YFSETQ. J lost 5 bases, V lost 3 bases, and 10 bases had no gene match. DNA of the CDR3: TGCGCCAGCAGCTCGGGACTAGTCGAGCCCCACGAGCAGTACTTC. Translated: CASSSGLVEPHEQYF.